A selection of T cell receptor beta chains follows, all from one sample in a study of CD8+CD57+ T cells in acquired aplastic anemia. One entry per CDR3 protein, called by TCRdb with MiXCR from the reads. Of about 220,000 distinct CDR3 sequences listed, around 45% are singletons. Sequenced input: sorted CD4+, CD8+, or CD8+CD57+ T cells (not recorded which) from PBMCs. Receptor source: a human donor with aplastic anemia. CDR3s include the opening cysteine and the closing phenylalanine or tryptophan. The D gene is left open where the match is weak. The size field is filled for only some rows; it gives once, few, many or a size class.

d_call: TRBD2; clone_size: .; j_call: TRBJ2-1; v_call: TRBV20-1; cdr3_nt: TGCAGTGCTAGAGTCAGGCTAGCGGGGTACAATGAGCAGTTCTTC; cdr3_aa: CSARVRLAGYNEQFF
d_call: TRBD2; clone_size: .; j_call: TRBJ2-1; v_call: TRBV5-1; cdr3_nt: TGCGCCAGCAGCCCGGGACTAGCGGGAGGGCCGCAGCAGTTCTTC; cdr3_aa: CASSPGLAGGPQQFF
d_call: .; clone_size: .; j_call: TRBJ1-1; v_call: TRBV20-1; cdr3_nt: TGCAGTGCTCCTATGACAGTCAACACTGAAGCTTTCTTT; cdr3_aa: CSAPMTVNTEAFF
d_call: TRBD2; clone_size: many; j_call: TRBJ2-3; v_call: TRBV24-1; cdr3_nt: TGTGCCACCAGTGATTTGCGGCTAGCGGGCCAATACACAGATACGCAGTATTTT; cdr3_aa: CATSDLRLAGQYTDTQYF
d_call: TRBD1; clone_size: many; j_call: TRBJ1-1; v_call: TRBV6-5; cdr3_nt: TGTGCCAGCAGCATGGTAGGCAGGGGGGACACTGAAGCTTTCTTT; cdr3_aa: CASSMVGRGDTEAFF
d_call: .; clone_size: many; j_call: TRBJ2-3; v_call: TRBV4-1; cdr3_nt: TGCGCCAGCAGCCAAATTCGGGGGAGCACAGATACGCAGTATTTT; cdr3_aa: CASSQIRGSTDTQYF
d_call: .; clone_size: .; j_call: TRBJ1-1; v_call: TRBV4-1; cdr3_nt: TGCGCCAGCAGCCAAGATGGGGGACAAGCTTTCTTT; cdr3_aa: CASSQDGGQAFF
d_call: TRBD1; clone_size: many; j_call: TRBJ1-2; v_call: TRBV7-9; cdr3_nt: TGTGCCAGCAGCCCAGGGGGGAGCTATGGCTACACCTTC; cdr3_aa: CASSPGGSYGYTF
d_call: .; clone_size: .; j_call: TRBJ1-2; v_call: TRBV4-2; cdr3_nt: TGTGCCAGCAGTCCGACTCCTGGGAGCTATGGCTACACCTTC; cdr3_aa: CASSPTPGSYGYTF
d_call: .; clone_size: .; j_call: TRBJ2-7; v_call: TRBV15; cdr3_nt: TGTGCCACCAGCAGAGATTTCACATCTTCCCACGAGCAGTACTTC; cdr3_aa: CATSRDFTSSHEQYF
d_call: TRBD1; clone_size: few; j_call: TRBJ2-3; v_call: TRBV12-5; cdr3_nt: TGTGCTAGTGGTTTGAGGTCCGGGACAGGGCGCCCAGATACGCAGTATTTT; cdr3_aa: CASGLRSGTGRPDTQYF
d_call: .; clone_size: .; j_call: TRBJ1-1; v_call: TRBV19; cdr3_nt: TGTGCCAGTAGTGTTGGACTTGGGGCAGCTTTCTTT; cdr3_aa: CASSVGLGAAFF
d_call: .; clone_size: once; j_call: TRBJ2-1; v_call: TRBV7-9; cdr3_nt: TGTGCCAGCGAGACATACAGGTACAATGAGCAGTTCTTC; cdr3_aa: CASETYRYNEQFF
d_call: TRBD2; clone_size: many; j_call: TRBJ2-1; v_call: TRBV19; cdr3_nt: TGTGCCAGTAGACGGGAGGGCCCCCACACTGTTTACAATGAGCAGTTCTTC; cdr3_aa: CASRREGPHTVYNEQFF
d_call: .; clone_size: few; j_call: TRBJ1-2; v_call: TRBV28; cdr3_nt: TGTGCCAGCAACCCTCGGGCGGCGGGCTATGGCTACACCTTC; cdr3_aa: CASNPRAAGYGYTF
d_call: .; clone_size: .; j_call: TRBJ2-3; v_call: TRBV4-3; cdr3_nt: TGCGCCAGCAGCCAAGAGGTGGAGATTTATCACCCGAACACAGATACGCAGTATTTT; cdr3_aa: CASSQEVEIYHPNTDTQYF
d_call: TRBD1; clone_size: .; j_call: TRBJ2-2; v_call: TRBV9; cdr3_nt: TGTGCCAGCAGCGAGGAGACAGGGGTGAACACCGGGGAGCTGTTTTTC; cdr3_aa: CASSEETGVNTGELFF
d_call: TRBD1; clone_size: many; j_call: TRBJ2-2; v_call: TRBV7-2; cdr3_nt: TGTGCCAGCAGCTTAGAACAGGGGGCAGGCACCGGGGAGCTGTTTTTT; cdr3_aa: CASSLEQGAGTGELFF
d_call: .; clone_size: .; j_call: TRBJ1-2; v_call: TRBV19; cdr3_nt: TGTGCCAGTAGTATACCAATGACAAGGGCACTTAACTATGGCTACACCTTC; cdr3_aa: CASSIPMTRALNYGYTF
d_call: TRBD1; clone_size: .; j_call: TRBJ2-7; v_call: TRBV24-1; cdr3_nt: TGTGCCACCAGCAGGGGGTCCGAGCAGTACTTC; cdr3_aa: CATSRGSEQYF
d_call: TRBD2; clone_size: .; j_call: TRBJ2-1; v_call: TRBV7-9; cdr3_nt: TGCGCCAGCAGCCAAGGCGGACTAGCGGGGGGGCACAATGAGCAGTTCTTC; cdr3_aa: CASSQGGLAGGHNEQFF
d_call: .; clone_size: .; j_call: TRBJ1-6; v_call: TRBV7-9; cdr3_nt: TGTGCCAGCAGCTTAGATTGGGGGGGGGCCGCTTCACCCCTCCACTTT; cdr3_aa: CASSLDWGGAASPLHF
d_call: .; clone_size: many; j_call: TRBJ2-3; v_call: TRBV5-1; cdr3_nt: TGCGCCAGCAGCTTCCGACTAGAGGCGTTACCAGATACGCAGTATTTT; cdr3_aa: CASSFRLEALPDTQYF
d_call: TRBD1; clone_size: .; j_call: TRBJ2-1; v_call: TRBV7-6; cdr3_nt: TGTGCCAGCAGCTTAGGGACAGGGACGGCCTACAATGAGCAGTTCTTC; cdr3_aa: CASSLGTGTAYNEQFF
d_call: .; clone_size: .; j_call: TRBJ2-2; v_call: TRBV27; cdr3_nt: TGTGCCAGCAGTTTAAGTACGGGACCATCGAGCACCGGGGAGCTGTTTTTT; cdr3_aa: CASSLSTGPSSTGELFF
d_call: .; clone_size: .; j_call: TRBJ2-7; v_call: TRBV6-6; cdr3_nt: TGTGCCAGCAGTTGCCAGGAGACCTGCGAGCAGTACTTC; cdr3_aa: CASSCQETCEQYF
d_call: .; clone_size: .; j_call: TRBJ1-5; v_call: TRBV10-3; cdr3_nt: TGTGCCATCAGTGAGGGCCTTAATCAGCCCCAGCATTTT; cdr3_aa: CAISEGLNQPQHF
d_call: .; clone_size: few; j_call: TRBJ2-1; v_call: TRBV28; cdr3_nt: TGTGCCAGCAGACCTCCGACTGGTAGCGAGTACAATGAGCAGTTCTTC; cdr3_aa: CASRPPTGSEYNEQFF
d_call: .; clone_size: .; j_call: TRBJ1-4; v_call: TRBV15; cdr3_nt: TGTGCCACCAGGGCGCTTTTTAAGGAAAAACTGTTTTTT; cdr3_aa: CATRALFKEKLFF
d_call: TRBD1; clone_size: .; j_call: TRBJ1-2; v_call: TRBV25-1; cdr3_nt: TGTGCCAGCAGGCCCGGGACAGGGGTTGGCTACACCTTC; cdr3_aa: CASRPGTGVGYTF
d_call: .; clone_size: .; j_call: TRBJ1-2; v_call: TRBV5-1; cdr3_nt: TGCGCCAGCAGGAGGAGGGGAGGCTACACCTTC; cdr3_aa: CASRRRGGYTF
d_call: .; clone_size: many; j_call: TRBJ1-2; v_call: TRBV19; cdr3_nt: TGTGCCAGTAGTACGGGGCGAGGCTACACCTTC; cdr3_aa: CASSTGRGYTF
d_call: TRBD1; clone_size: many; j_call: TRBJ2-7; v_call: TRBV6-2/TRBV6-3; cdr3_nt: TGTGCCAGCAGTTCTAGGACAGGTCCCACCTACGAGCAGTACTTC; cdr3_aa: CASSSRTGPTYEQYF
d_call: TRBD2; clone_size: .; j_call: TRBJ2-1; v_call: TRBV19; cdr3_nt: TGTGCCAGTAGTATTATCCTAGCGGGGCAGGGGGATGAGCAGTTCTTC; cdr3_aa: CASSIILAGQGDEQFF
d_call: .; clone_size: many; j_call: TRBJ2-6; v_call: TRBV20-1; cdr3_nt: TGCAGTGCTAGAGATACGGGGCCTGGGGCCAACGTCCTGACTTTC; cdr3_aa: CSARDTGPGANVLTF
d_call: TRBD2; clone_size: many; j_call: TRBJ2-1; v_call: TRBV9; cdr3_nt: TGTGCCAGCAGCTTTAGCGGGGGGGCCGGGTTTACCTACAATGAGCAGTTCTTC; cdr3_aa: CASSFSGGAGFTYNEQFF
d_call: .; clone_size: many; j_call: TRBJ1-5; v_call: TRBV6-5; cdr3_nt: TGTGCCAGCAGTTCCACATATAGCAATCAGCCCCAGCATTTT; cdr3_aa: CASSSTYSNQPQHF
d_call: .; clone_size: .; j_call: TRBJ2-1; v_call: TRBV6-2/TRBV6-3; cdr3_nt: TGTGCCTGCAGTTCACGGGGGAATGAGCAGTTCTTC; cdr3_aa: CACSSRGNEQFF
d_call: TRBD2; clone_size: few; j_call: TRBJ2-1; v_call: TRBV4-1; cdr3_nt: TGCGCCAGCAGCCAATCACTAGCGGGAGGTTCGTCCTACAATGAGCAGTTCTTC; cdr3_aa: CASSQSLAGGSSYNEQFF